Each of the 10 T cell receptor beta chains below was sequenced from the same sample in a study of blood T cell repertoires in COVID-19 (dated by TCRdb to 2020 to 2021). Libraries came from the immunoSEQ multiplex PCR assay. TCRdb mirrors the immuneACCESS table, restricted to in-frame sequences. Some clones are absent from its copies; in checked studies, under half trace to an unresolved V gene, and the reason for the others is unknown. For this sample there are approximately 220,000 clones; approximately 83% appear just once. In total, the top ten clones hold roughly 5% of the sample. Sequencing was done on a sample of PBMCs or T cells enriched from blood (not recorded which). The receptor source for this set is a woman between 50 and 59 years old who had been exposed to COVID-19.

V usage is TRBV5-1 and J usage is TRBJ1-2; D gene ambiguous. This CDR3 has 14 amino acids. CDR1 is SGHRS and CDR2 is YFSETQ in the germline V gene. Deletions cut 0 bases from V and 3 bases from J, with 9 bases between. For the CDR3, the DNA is TGCGCCAGCAGCTTGGGATGGGGAGACTATGGCTACACCTTC. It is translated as CASSLGWGDYGYTF.

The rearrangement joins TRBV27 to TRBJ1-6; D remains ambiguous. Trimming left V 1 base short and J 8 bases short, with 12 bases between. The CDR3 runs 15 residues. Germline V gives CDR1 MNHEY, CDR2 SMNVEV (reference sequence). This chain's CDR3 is CASSLYSGSHSPLHF. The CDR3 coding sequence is TGTGCCAGCAGTTTATATTCGGGTTCTCATTCACCCCTCCACTTT.

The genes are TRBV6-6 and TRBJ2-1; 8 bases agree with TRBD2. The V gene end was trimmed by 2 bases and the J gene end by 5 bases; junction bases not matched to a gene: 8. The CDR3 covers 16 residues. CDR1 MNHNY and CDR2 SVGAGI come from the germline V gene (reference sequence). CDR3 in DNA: TGTGCCAGCAGTTACCCCGGGAGGGTTCACGACAATGAGCAGTTCTTC. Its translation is CASSYPGRVHDNEQFF.

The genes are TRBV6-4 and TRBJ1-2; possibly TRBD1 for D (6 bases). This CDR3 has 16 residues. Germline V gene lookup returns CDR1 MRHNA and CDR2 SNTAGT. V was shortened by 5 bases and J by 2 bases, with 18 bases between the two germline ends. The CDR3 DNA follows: TGTGCCAGCAGTTCCACAGGGCCAGGTCTAAACTATGGCTACACCTTC. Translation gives CASSSTGPGLNYGYTF.

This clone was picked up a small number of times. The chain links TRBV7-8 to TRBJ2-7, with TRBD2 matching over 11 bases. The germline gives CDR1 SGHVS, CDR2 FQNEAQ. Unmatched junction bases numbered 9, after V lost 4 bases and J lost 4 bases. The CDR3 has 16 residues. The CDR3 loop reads CASSSYLAGGAYEQYF. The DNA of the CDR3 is TGTGCCAGCAGCTCCTACCTAGCGGGGGGAGCTTACGAGCAGTACTTC.

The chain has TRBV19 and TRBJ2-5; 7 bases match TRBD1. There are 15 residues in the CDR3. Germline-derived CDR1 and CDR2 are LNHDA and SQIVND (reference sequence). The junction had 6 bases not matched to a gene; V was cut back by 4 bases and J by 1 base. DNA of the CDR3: TGTGCCAGTAGTACCTACAGGGGCCCCCAAGAGACCCAGTACTTC. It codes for CASSTYRGPQETQYF.

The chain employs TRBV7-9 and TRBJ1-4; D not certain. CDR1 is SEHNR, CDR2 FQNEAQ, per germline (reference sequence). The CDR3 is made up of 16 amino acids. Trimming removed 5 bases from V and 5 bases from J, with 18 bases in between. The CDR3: CASSVGRRVYNEKLFF. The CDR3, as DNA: TGTGCCAGCAGCGTTGGACGGCGGGTTTACAATGAAAAACTGTTTTTT.

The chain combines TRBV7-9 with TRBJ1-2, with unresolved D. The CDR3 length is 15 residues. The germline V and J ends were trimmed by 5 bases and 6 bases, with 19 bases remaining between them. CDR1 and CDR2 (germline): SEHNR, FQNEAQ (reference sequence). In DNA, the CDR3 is TGTGCCAGCAGCATCTCGACGCGGGAGGATCATGGCTACACCTTC. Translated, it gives CASSISTREDHGYTF.

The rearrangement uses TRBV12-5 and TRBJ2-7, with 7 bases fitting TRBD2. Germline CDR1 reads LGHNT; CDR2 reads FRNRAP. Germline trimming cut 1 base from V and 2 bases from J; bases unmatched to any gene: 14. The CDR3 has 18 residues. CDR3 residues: CASGLGASSGAATYEQYF. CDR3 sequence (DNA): TGTGCTAGTGGTTTGGGGGCTTCTAGCGGTGCTGCAACCTACGAGCAGTACTTC.

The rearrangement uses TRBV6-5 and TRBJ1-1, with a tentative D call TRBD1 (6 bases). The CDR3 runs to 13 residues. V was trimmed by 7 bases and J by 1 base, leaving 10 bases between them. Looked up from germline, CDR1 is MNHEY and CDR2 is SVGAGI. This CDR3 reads CASTQGWNTEAFF. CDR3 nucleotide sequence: TGTGCCAGCACCCAGGGGTGGAACACTGAAGCTTTCTTT.